These 24 T cell receptor beta chains were all obtained from the same sample, sequenced in a study of cytomegalovirus exposure and HLA in healthy donors. Both 60 Vbeta primers and 13 Jbeta primers went into the PCR. TCRdb's copy holds only in-frame clones and misses some; the assay was immunoSEQ multiplex PCR. The data show 100,000 to 150,000 clones, 80% seen once. Source material: PBMCs. The receptors come from a woman between 35 and 50 years old in good health and CMV-seronegative.

This sequence joins TRBV4-2 and TRBJ2-3, with 12 bases identical to TRBD1. The CDR3 spans 18 residues. Trimming cost V 3 bases and J 4 bases; bases outside gene matches: 11. Germline CDR1 LGHNA, CDR2 YNFKEQ. The CDR3 sequence is CASSQRLRDRGRSDTQYF. The CDR3 nucleotides are TGTGCCAGCAGCCAGAGATTACGGGACAGGGGGCGTTCAGATACGCAGTATTTT.

The chain recombines TRBV5-1 with TRBJ2-6, with D hard to call. Germline CDR1 and CDR2: SGHRS and YFSETQ. The CDR3 is 16 residues long. The germline V and J ends were trimmed by 4 bases and 1 base, with 12 bases remaining between them. The chain's CDR3 is CASSPYYNSGANVLTF. The CDR3 coding sequence is TGCGCCAGCAGCCCCTACTATAATTCTGGGGCCAACGTCCTGACTTTC.

V gene TRBV7-2 combines with J gene TRBJ1-5, with 10 nucleotides matching TRBD1. Germline V gene data show CDR1 as SGHTA and CDR2 as FQGNSA. Losses at the gene ends were 3 bases for V and 1 base for J; bases not matched to a gene: 0. The length of the CDR3 is 15 residues. CDR3 residues: CASSLGQGSNQPQHF. The CDR3 DNA reads TGTGCCAGCAGCTTGGGACAGGGGAGCAATCAGCCCCAGCATTTT. Combining the CDR3 with reference TRBV7-2 and TRBJ1-5 gives the whole variable domain GAGVSQSPSNKVTEKGKDVELRCDPISGHTALYWYRQSLGQGLEFLIYFQGNSAPDKSGLPSDRFSAERTGGSVSTLTIQRTQQEDSAVYLCASSLGQGSNQPQHFGDGTRLSIL.

The rearrangement links TRBV7-8 to TRBJ1-2, with D possibly TRBD1 on 6 matching bases. Per the germline V gene, CDR1 is SGHVS and CDR2 is FQNEAQ. CDR3 length: 14 amino acids. Trimming pared 0 bases from V and 5 bases from J, leaving 10 bases between. The CDR3 sequence: CASSLARGAYGYTF. DNA for the CDR3: TGTGCCAGCAGCTTAGCGCGGGGGGCGTATGGCTACACCTTC.

The rearrangement joins TRBV28 to TRBJ2-7, with a possible D match to TRBD2 (5 bases). V dropped 8 bases and J dropped 5 bases, with 16 bases sitting between them. Germline CDR1 MDHEN, CDR2 SYDVKM. This CDR3 has 13 residues. The CDR3 sequence is CASRDPGSHEQYF. DNA of the CDR3: TGTGCCAGCCGAGATCCGGGGTCCCACGAGCAGTACTTC. Drawing the rest from reference TRBV28 and TRBJ2-7, the complete variable domain is DVKVTQSSRYLVKRTGEKVFLECVQDMDHENMFWYRQDPGLGLRLIYFSYDVKMKEKGDIPEGYSVSREKKERFSLILESASTNQTSMYLCASRDPGSHEQYFGPGTRLTVT.

About this clone: The junction departs from germline at one end; a sequencing error may be responsible. This sequence joins TRBV7-7 and TRBJ2-3; the match to TRBD2 covers 10 bases. This CDR3 has 16 amino acids. Germline assignment: CDR1 SSHAT and CDR2 FNYEAQ (reference sequence). The CDR3 region is CASSLIAGGDTDTQYF. For the CDR3, the DNA is TGTGCTAGCAGTCTAATAGCGGGAGGAGACACAGATACGCAGTATTTT.

The gene calls are TRBV6-5 and TRBJ1-2; 10 positions agree with TRBD1. The CDR3 length is 14 residues. Losses at the gene ends were 7 bases for V and 1 base for J; bases not matched to a gene: 3. Per germline, CDR1 MNHEY and CDR2 SVGAGI. The CDR3: CASKRTGGNYGYTF. In nucleotides, the CDR3 is TGTGCCAGCAAGAGGACAGGGGGTAACTATGGCTACACCTTC.

This chain uses TRBV5-1 with TRBJ1-4; D remains ambiguous. Trimming removed 1 base at V and 7 bases at J, with 11 bases between. The length of the CDR3 is 14 residues. Germline values: CDR1 SGHRS, CDR2 YFSETQ. CDR3 DNA: TGCGCCAGCAGCTTGTACGAAAATAGTGAAAAACTGTTTTTT. Translating gives CASSLYENSEKLFF.

This clone was counted between two and nine times. The rearrangement uses TRBV5-5 and TRBJ1-1; D unresolved. With 4 bases removed from V and 0 bases from J, the gap between germline ends came to 13 bases. The CDR3 has 15 amino acids. Germline V gene lookup returns CDR1 SGHKS and CDR2 YYEKEE (reference sequence). CDR3 sequence: CASSGGRKVNTEAFF. CDR3 DNA: TGTGCCAGCAGCGGCGGGCGGAAGGTGAACACTGAAGCTTTCTTT.

This chain connects TRBV4-3 to TRBJ1-3; D remains unclear. V lost 0 bases and J lost 2, with 5 bases in between. This CDR3 is 14 amino acids long. The germline V gene has CDR1 LGHNA and CDR2 YSLEER. DNA of the CDR3: TGCGCCAGCAGCCAAGATGTTACTGGAAACACCATATATTTT. Encoded protein: CASSQDVTGNTIYF.

V is TRBV10-3 and J is TRBJ2-7; 8 nucleotides match TRBD1. CDR1 is ENHRY and CDR2 is SYGVKD in the germline V gene. This CDR3 region has 16 residues. The V and J ends lost 4 bases and 0 bases, in that order; junction bases with no gene match: 8. The CDR3 DNA reads TGTGCCATCAGTGGGACTGGGACAGGCAACTCCTACGAGCAGTACTTC. This sequence encodes CAISGTGTGNSYEQYF.

The rearrangement links TRBV19 to TRBJ1-5; D perhaps matches TRBD1 (5 bases). Germline V gives CDR1 LNHDA, CDR2 SQIVND (reference sequence). CDR3 length equals 15 residues. V was pared by 1 base and J by 6 bases, with 13 bases between. CDR3 sequence reads: CASSIGGAYVQPQHF. Here the CDR3 DNA reads TGTGCCAGTAGTATAGGTGGGGCTTACGTTCAGCCCCAGCATTTT. Looking up the rest from reference TRBV19 and TRBJ1-5 gives the full variable domain: DGGITQSPKYLFRKEGQNVTLSCEQNLNHDAMYWYRQDPGQGLRLIYYSQIVNDFQKGDIAEGYSVSREKKESFPLTVTSAQKNPTAFYLCASSIGGAYVQPQHFGDGTRLSIL.

V is TRBV5-4 and J is TRBJ2-1; D may be TRBD1 (7 bases). Germline loops: CDR1 SGHNT, CDR2 YYREEE (reference sequence). This CDR3 is 16 amino acids long. V shed 3 bases and J shed 3 bases, with 16 bases lying between them. The CDR3: CASSSGGGTVYNEQFF. CDR3 nucleotides: TGTGCCAGCAGCTCTGGGGGCGGGACAGTCTACAATGAGCAGTTCTTC.

This clone was counted only a few times. The chain is built from TRBV7-3 and TRBJ2-1; 9 bases line up with TRBD1. This CDR3 is 16 amino acids long. The germline V gene has CDR1 SGHTA and CDR2 FQGTGA. V shed 0 bases and J 6 bases; nucleotides not matched to a gene: 6. The CDR3 nucleotides read TGTGCCAGCAGCTTAACCCGGGACAGGGAAGGCAATGAGCAGTTCTTC. Residues: CASSLTRDREGNEQFF.

The chain employs TRBV11-2 and TRBJ2-1; 10 bases fit TRBD1. This CDR3 has 14 amino acids. Germline V lookup: CDR1 SGHAT, CDR2 FQNNGV. The junction had 5 bases not matched to a gene; V was cut back by 5 bases and J by 7 bases. The CDR3 bases are TGTGCCAGCAGCCCGACAGGGGGCAAGAATGAGCAGTTCTTC. Translation gives CASSPTGGKNEQFF.

This chain uses TRBV18 with TRBJ1-2, with D possibly TRBD1 on 6 matching bases. Per germline, CDR1 KGHSH and CDR2 LQKENI. This CDR3 comprises 15 residues. V was trimmed by 3 bases and J by 4 bases, leaving 15 bases between them. The CDR3 coding sequence is TGTGCCAGCTCACCTGAGCTGACAGGCGGCTATGGCTACACCTTC. Its protein product is CASSPELTGGYGYTF.

This chain connects TRBV9 to TRBJ1-4; TRBD1 aligns across 7 bases. V dropped 3 bases and J dropped 4; count of bases not matched to a gene: 3. This CDR3 has 14 amino acids. The V gene's germline CDR1 is SGDLS and CDR2 YYNGEE. In DNA, the CDR3 is TGTGCCAGCAGCGACGGACAGGTTAATGAAAAACTGTTTTTT. It yields the protein CASSDGQVNEKLFF. Full variable domain (remainder filled in from reference TRBV9 and TRBJ1-4): DSGVTQTPKHLITATGQRVTLRCSPRSGDLSVYWYQQSLDQGLQFLIQYYNGEERAKGNILERFSAQQFPDLHSELNLSSLELGDSALYFCASSDGQVNEKLFFGSGTQLSVL.

This clone has a handful of counts. V gene TRBV6-6 combines with J gene TRBJ2-7; weak D call: TRBD1 (6 bases). Looked up from germline, CDR1 is MNHNY and CDR2 is SVGAGI (reference sequence). This CDR3 is 14 amino acids long. Trimming took 1 base from V and 0 from J, leaving 7 bases between them. The CDR3, as DNA: TGTGCCAGCAGTTACTTCAGGGGCTCCTACGAGCAGTACTTC. Translating it yields CASSYFRGSYEQYF.

This clone was found once. J is TRBJ1-6 and V is TRBV4-3; D not resolved. The germline V and J ends were trimmed by 1 base and 6 bases, with 4 bases remaining between them. The germline V gene has CDR1 LGHNA and CDR2 YSLEER. The CDR3 contains 13 residues. DNA of the CDR3: TGCGCCAGCAGCCAAGTTCGTAATTCACCCCTCCACTTT. This translates into CASSQVRNSPLHF.

V gene TRBV19 combines with J gene TRBJ1-1, with D uncertain. CDR1 is LNHDA, CDR2 SQIVND, per germline (reference sequence). The CDR3 has 16 amino acids. V lost 3 bases to trimming and J lost 2 bases, with 16 bases between them. This CDR3 reads CASSISPRRRNTEAFF. The CDR3 region has the DNA TGTGCCAGTAGTATCTCCCCCCGGAGGAGAAACACTGAAGCTTTCTTT.

This clone was seen many times. The same CDR3 is also encoded by other DNA sequences in this sample. The gene calls are TRBV5-5 and TRBJ2-5; 16 bases line up with TRBD2. The CDR3 runs 17 residues. CDR1 SGHKS and CDR2 YYEKEE come from the germline V gene (reference sequence). V gave up 4 bases and J gave up 1 base; unmatched junction bases: 4. The CDR3 loop is CASSQGLAGGGQETQYF. The DNA of the CDR3 is TGTGCCAGCAGCCAGGGACTAGCGGGAGGGGGCCAAGAGACCCAGTACTTC.

This clone was counted between two and nine times. The V call is TRBV6-1, the J call TRBJ1-5; D is possibly TRBD1 (6 bases). This CDR3 comprises 14 residues. Trimming left V 7 bases short and J 3 bases short, with 13 bases between. From germline, CDR1 is MNHNS and CDR2 SASEGT. The CDR3 region is CASTIRGSNQPQHF. The CDR3 nucleotides read TGTGCCAGCACCATCAGGGGATCCAATCAGCCCCAGCATTTT.

V usage is TRBV28 and J usage is TRBJ1-5, with TRBD1 identical over 9 bases. The CDR3 spans 15 residues. With 6 bases clipped from V and 5 bases from J, the junction kept 8 bases outside the gene matches. Germline V gene sequence: CDR1 MDHEN, CDR2 SYDVKM. CDR3 residues: CASRTGTGLDQPQHF. CDR3 nucleotide sequence: TGTGCCAGCAGGACCGGGACAGGGCTTGATCAGCCCCAGCATTTT.

Only one count was recorded for this clone. The chain is built from TRBV10-1 and TRBJ1-6; 7 nucleotides line up with TRBD1. CDR1 is WNHNN and CDR2 is SYGVQD in the germline V gene (reference sequence). The V segment lost 6 bases and the J segment 7 bases; nucleotides outside the gene matches: 6. CDR3 length equals 14 residues. The CDR3, as DNA: TGCGCCAGCAGCCAGGGACAGATAAATTCACCCCTCCACTTT. It specifies CASSQGQINSPLHF.